This record concerns one T cell receptor (beta chain) sequence. Its specificity is not known. Deletions cut 5 bases from V and 1 base from J, with 9 bases between. The CDR3 is 14 amino acids. Germline V CDR1 and CDR2: SGHRS, YFSETQ. The data are from a study of T cell responses to AZD1222 COVID-19 vaccine. On the study more broadly: Second doses were pooled across both intervals (about 4 or about 12 weeks).

TCRdb's table, derived via immunoSEQ multiplex PCR, lists solely in-frame clones and lacks some. The profile shows roughly 120,000 clones, just under 95% of them singletons. Notes on the study in general: Repertoires were obtained solely post-peak T cell response. A mostly white British donor set with more females was recruited, and clonal diversity was possibly underestimated. Unmutated variant regions are reportedly targeted by nearly half of spike-specific TCRs.

The receptor was derived from an adult in good health. The V call is TRBV5-1, the J call TRBJ2-2; TRBD1 might be the D (5 bases). Sequenced here: peripheral blood, sampled on day 0 of AZD1222 vaccination. DNA of the CDR3: TGCGCCAGCAGTTCTACAGGGAACACCGGGGAGCTGTTTTTT. Translated: CASSSTGNTGELFF.